This T cell receptor beta chain was documented in a study of T cell changes during pregnancy in multiple sclerosis. CDR1 is SGHRS and CDR2 is YFSETQ in the germline V gene. The CDR3 length is 16 residues. V was shortened by 0 bases and J by 1 base, with 13 bases between the two germline ends. The method was immunoSEQ multiplex PCR; TCRdb's version includes in-frame clones alone and lacks a portion of them. The repertoire holds around 130,000 clones, with approximately 93% as singletons. J is TRBJ1-1 and V is TRBV5-1; TRBD1 might be the D (6 bases). The receptor was derived from a female donor with multiple sclerosis, enrolled in a pregnancy study. The sequencing used peripheral blood, collected before pregnancy. CDR3 sequence (DNA): TGCGCCAGCAGCTTGGGGTTAGGACAGTCGAACACTGAAGCTTTCTTT. It codes for CASSLGLGQSNTEAFF. Filled out from reference TRBV5-1 and TRBJ1-1, the complete variable domain reads KAGVTQTPRYLIKTRGQQVTLSCSPISGHRSVSWYQQTPGQGLQFLFEYFSETQRNKGNFPGRFSGRQFSNSRSEMNVSTLELGDSALYLCASSLGLGQSNTEAFFGQGTRLTVV.